Below, 21 T cell receptor beta chains from the same sample are listed, as sequenced in a study of T cells after yellow fever vaccination. MiXCR was run by TCRdb on the 5' RACE reads, yielding one entry per CDR3 protein. The table includes some 350,000 distinct CDR3 sequences, about 4% detected once. The material was PBMCs, obtained 5 days after the yellow fever booster vaccination. The receptors derive from a man between 18 and 35 years old who received the YFV17D yellow fever vaccine.

The V gene is TRBV10-3, the J gene TRBJ1-5, with D unresolved. V lost 3 bases and J 0 bases, leaving 15 bases between the germline ends. Germline lookup yields CDR1 ENHRY and CDR2 SYGVKD. The CDR3 sequence is 17 residues long. CDR3 amino acids: CAISDSIGVPSNQPQHF. CDR3 coding DNA: TGTGCCATCAGTGATTCTATTGGGGTTCCTAGCAATCAGCCCCAGCATTTT.

In its sample, this clonotype was seen many times. The chain joins TRBV5-1 to TRBJ2-1, with a weak D call TRBD1 (6 bases). From germline, CDR1 is SGHRS and CDR2 YFSETQ. The CDR3 consists of 14 residues. V lost 0 bases, J lost 7 bases, and 11 bases lay in between. CDR3: CASSLATRGNEQFF. The DNA for the CDR3 is TGCGCCAGCAGCTTGGCAACCAGGGGAAATGAGCAGTTCTTC.

There are a few counts of this clonotype. The gene calls are TRBV20-1 and TRBJ1-4; no clear D. V dropped 4 bases and J dropped 3 bases, with 9 bases sitting between them. Germline V lookup: CDR1 DFQATT, CDR2 SNEGSKA (reference sequence). This CDR3 is built from 13 residues. The CDR3 sequence is CSATEPPNEKLFF. The CDR3 coding sequence is TGCAGTGCTACGGAGCCCCCTAATGAAAAACTGTTTTTT.

The sample holds a few counts of this clonotype. This chain uses TRBV12-3 or TRBV12-4 with TRBJ1-1, with 12 bases that match TRBD1. This CDR3 region has 16 residues. With 1 base clipped from V and 4 bases from J, the junction kept 4 bases outside the gene matches. This CDR3 reads CASSLGGTGGLTEAFF. CDR3 nucleotides: TGTGCCAGCAGTTTAGGGGGGACAGGGGGCCTCACTGAAGCTTTCTTT.

This clonotype was found many times. CDR3 sequence reads: CASSLSDAEQFF. CDR3 bases: TGTGCCAGCAGTTTATCCGACGCTGAGCAGTTCTTC. The rearrangement uses TRBV12-3 or TRBV12-4 and TRBJ2-1, with D unclear. The ends were cut back, 2 bases at V and 9 bases at J, with 8 bases in the middle. The CDR3 totals 12 residues.

This clonotype has at least ten counts. The chain employs TRBV2 and TRBJ2-5; D remains unclear. CDR1 and CDR2 from the germline V gene are SNHLY and FYNNEI. The CDR3 totals 10 residues. The V and J ends lost 4 bases and 5 bases respectively, with 2 bases between them. CDR3 nucleotide sequence: TGTGCCAGCAGTGTGGAGACCCAGTACTTC. Protein: CASSVETQYF. The entire variable domain, with the rest obtained from reference TRBV2 and TRBJ2-5, is as follows: EPEVTQTPSHQVTQMGQEVILRCVPISNHLYFYWYRQILGQKVEFLVSFYNNEISEKSEIFDDQFSVERPDGSNFTLKIRSTKLEDSAMYFCASSVETQYFGPGTRLLVL.

This clonotype showed up many times. J is TRBJ2-5 and V is TRBV12-3 or TRBV12-4, with D possibly called TRBD1 or TRBD2 (5 bases each). This CDR3 is 12 amino acids long. Trimming cost V 8 bases and J 2 bases, with 9 bases left between them. DNA of the CDR3: TGTGCCAGCCGGGGCGGGCAAGAGACCCAGTACTTC. It translates to CASRGGQETQYF.

The table lists this clonotype with a few counts. This chain connects TRBV28 to TRBJ1-1; D remains ambiguous. Germline V gives CDR1 MDHEN, CDR2 SYDVKM. The ends were cut back, 5 bases at V and 6 bases at J, with 13 bases in the middle. The CDR3 covers 13 residues. The CDR3 protein is CASSPGRRAEAFF. DNA of the CDR3: TGTGCCAGCAGTCCAGGACGTCGGGCTGAAGCTTTCTTT.

Ten or more counts support this clonotype. The chain links TRBV9 to TRBJ1-1; D is ambiguous. The CDR3 extends over 15 amino acids. Looked up from germline, CDR1 is SGDLS and CDR2 is YYNGEE. Trimming took 0 bases from V and 0 from J, leaving 9 bases between them. The CDR3 nucleotides read TGTGCCAGCAGCGTAGACCCCAGGATGAACACTGAAGCTTTCTTT. It is translated as CASSVDPRMNTEAFF.

The gene calls are TRBV5-4 and TRBJ2-5; D remains unclear. Germline V lookup: CDR1 SGHNT, CDR2 YYREEE (reference sequence). The CDR3 extends over 13 amino acids. Trimming cost V 2 bases and J 3 bases, with 8 bases left between them. CDR3 protein: CASSLPREETQYF. The CDR3 bases are TGTGCCAGCAGCTTACCTAGGGAAGAGACCCAGTACTTC.

The chain uses TRBV6-2 or TRBV6-3 and TRBJ1-1; D is unclear. Trimming pared 2 bases from V and 1 base from J, leaving 5 bases between. This CDR3 is built from 13 residues. Germline loops: CDR1 MNHEY, CDR2 SVGEGT. This CDR3 is CASSYVQNTEAFF. The CDR3 DNA reads TGTGCCAGCAGTTACGTACAGAACACTGAAGCTTTCTTT.

This clonotype has only a few counts. The chain carries TRBV5-1 and TRBJ2-3, with D maybe TRBD1 (6 bases). Looked up from germline, CDR1 is SGHRS and CDR2 is YFSETQ. The CDR3 is 14 residues long. The germline V and J ends were trimmed by 5 bases and 2 bases, with 12 bases remaining between them. CDR3 loop: CASRSWGPTDTQYF. DNA of the CDR3: TGCGCCAGCAGGAGTTGGGGGCCCACAGATACGCAGTATTTT.

This clonotype was found a few times. The rearrangement links TRBV3-2 to TRBJ2-7; the table's TRBD1 call for D was not verified on the DNA. TRBV3-2 represents a pseudogene. There are 15 residues in the CDR3. The CDR3 DNA is TGTGCCAGCAGCCCCCCTTCAGACGACCTTTACGAGCAGTACTTC. Protein sequence: CASSPPSDDLYEQYF.

This clonotype has only a few counts. The J gene is TRBJ2-1, the V gene TRBV6-2 or TRBV6-3, with D tentatively TRBD2 (5 bases). Trimming pared 5 bases from V and 0 bases from J, leaving 14 bases between. The CDR3 contains 16 residues. Germline assignment: CDR1 MNHEY and CDR2 SVGEGT. The CDR3 here is CASSGADASSYNEQFF. In DNA form, the CDR3 reads TGTGCCAGCAGTGGAGCGGACGCAAGCTCCTACAATGAGCAGTTCTTC.

This clonotype was detected a few times. The chain uses TRBV27 and TRBJ2-2; D gene ambiguous. The germline V gene has CDR1 MNHEY and CDR2 SMNVEV (reference sequence). The V end was cut by 6 bases, the J end by 4 bases, with 9 bases between. This CDR3 is 13 amino acids long. The CDR3 spells CASRPETTGELFF. Here the CDR3 DNA reads TGTGCCAGCAGACCCGAGACCACCGGGGAGCTGTTTTTT.

The gene calls are TRBV12-3 or TRBV12-4 and TRBJ2-1; perhaps TRBD2 as D (5 bases). Trimming stripped 4 bases from V and 12 bases from J, with 13 bases between. This CDR3 is 12 amino acids long. CDR3 in amino acids: CASSSRGGGQFF. The CDR3 DNA follows: TGTGCCAGCAGTTCTCGAGGAGGTGGGCAGTTCTTC.

This clonotype was observed at least ten times. The CDR3 reads CSATNPRGRTGELFF. In nucleotides, the CDR3 is TGCAGTGCTACGAATCCTCGCGGCCGCACCGGGGAGCTGTTTTTT. The rearrangement joins TRBV20-1 to TRBJ2-2; D is ambiguous. Germline loops: CDR1 DFQATT, CDR2 SNEGSKA (reference sequence). Trimming shortened V by 4 bases and J by 4 bases, and 16 bases separated the two germline ends. There are 15 residues in the CDR3.

This clonotype was seen repeatedly, ten times or more. V usage is TRBV7-2 and J usage is TRBJ2-4, with D perhaps matching TRBD1 or TRBD2 (6 bases each). Germline V gives CDR1 SGHTA, CDR2 FQGNSA. V lost 5 bases to trimming and J lost 4 bases, with 15 bases between them. This CDR3 region has 15 residues. DNA for the CDR3: TGTGCCAGCAGCGCCAAAGTAGGGGGGAAAAACATTCAGTACTTC. Protein sequence: CASSAKVGGKNIQYF.

There are a few counts of this clonotype. This chain uses TRBV6-1 with TRBJ2-1; the D gene could be TRBD1 or TRBD2 (7 bases each). The CDR3 extends over 13 amino acids. Germline-derived CDR1 and CDR2 are MNHNS and SASEGT. With 9 bases removed from V and 7 bases from J, the gap between germline ends came to 16 bases. The CDR3 is CARGGDSMNEQFF. The CDR3 DNA sequence: TGTGCCAGGGGAGGGGACAGTATGAATGAGCAGTTCTTC.

This clonotype was detected a few times. The V and J genes are TRBV7-9 and TRBJ1-1, with 8 bases aligning to TRBD1. After removal of 10 bases from V and 5 bases from J, the junction contained 6 bases not matched to a gene. From germline, CDR1 is SEHNR and CDR2 FQNEAQ (reference sequence). This CDR3 has 12 amino acids. The CDR3 is CATGQGRTEAFF. For the CDR3, the DNA is TGTGCCACAGGACAGGGACGAACTGAAGCTTTCTTT.

This clonotype was picked up a small number of times. V is TRBV6-5 and J is TRBJ1-6, with D maybe TRBD1 (5 bases). The V gene's germline CDR1 is MNHEY and CDR2 SVGAGI. The length of the CDR3 is 16 residues. Trimming took off 3 bases at V and 5 bases at J, with 14 bases between the two ends. The CDR3 region is CASSYRGRDHNSPLHF. CDR3 in DNA: TGTGCCAGCAGTTATCGGGGGAGGGACCATAATTCACCCCTCCACTTT.